The 27 T cell receptor beta chains presented below share a single source sample, sequenced in a study of blood T cell repertoires in COVID-19. Sequencing used immunoSEQ multiplex PCR; TCRdb keeps in-frame clones, though not all of them. The profile covers around 270,000 clones, with 70% to 85% appearing a single time and roughly 0.94% taken by the ten largest. The sample consisted of peripheral blood. Receptors originate from a human donor with COVID-19, enrolled during active disease. The donor label of this sample is uncertain.

This clone was recorded once. The chain combines TRBV24-1 with TRBJ2-1, with 7 bases that match TRBD2. The V gene end was trimmed by 3 bases and the J gene end by 6 bases; junction bases not matched to a gene: 7. In germline, CDR1 is KGHDR, CDR2 SFDVKD. The CDR3 has 15 residues. CDR3: CATSDPSGPPNEQFF. Here the CDR3 DNA reads TGTGCCACCAGTGATCCTAGCGGCCCCCCCAATGAGCAGTTCTTC.

This chain connects TRBV19 to TRBJ2-7, with TRBD1 matching 9 bases. The CDR3 totals 14 residues. Per the germline V gene, CDR1 is LNHDA and CDR2 is SQIVND (reference sequence). After removal of 6 bases from V and 2 bases from J, the junction contained 5 bases not matched to a gene. CDR3 in amino acids: CASRGTGSTYEQYF. The DNA for the CDR3 is TGTGCCAGTAGGGGGACAGGGAGTACCTACGAGCAGTACTTC.

The CDR3 DNA reads TGTGCCTGGAGCCTGGGCAGGGTGAACACTGAAGCTTTCTTT. Its translation is CAWSLGRVNTEAFF. The rearrangement uses TRBV30 and TRBJ1-1, with D tentatively TRBD1 (5 bases). V lost 3 bases, J lost 0 bases, and 11 bases lay in between. The germline CDR1 and CDR2 sequences are GTSNPN and SVGIG (reference sequence). The CDR3 consists of 14 residues.

V and J are TRBV28 and TRBJ2-4; no reliable D call. Between the trimmed V and J ends, which lost 5 bases and 1 base, there was a span of 9 bases. Per germline, CDR1 MDHEN and CDR2 SYDVKM. CDR3 size: 14 residues. For the CDR3, the DNA is TGTGCCAGCAGTCCCCGGTATGCCAAAAACATTCAGTACTTC. This encodes CASSPRYAKNIQYF.

This chain links TRBV3-1 (or the pseudogene TRBV3-2) with TRBJ2-7; D may be TRBD2 (6 bases). Germline V gene sequence: CDR1 LGHDT, CDR2 YNNKEL (reference sequence). The CDR3 has 16 residues. V lost 5 bases and J 2 bases, leaving 19 bases between the germline ends. CDR3 coding DNA: TGTGCCAGCAGCGTTACCAAGCGGGCAGGGACCTACGAGCAGTACTTC. Its translation is CASSVTKRAGTYEQYF.

The chain uses TRBV2 and TRBJ1-2; the match to TRBD1 covers 8 bases. Germline assignment: CDR1 SNHLY and CDR2 FYNNEI. The CDR3 runs 13 residues. Losses at the gene ends were 6 bases for V and 3 bases for J; bases not matched to a gene: 3. CDR3 bases: TGTGCCAGCAGCCCGGGACAGGACTATGGCTACACCTTC. Encoded protein: CASSPGQDYGYTF.

The V and J genes are TRBV29-1 and TRBJ2-1, with D possibly TRBD1 on 6 matching bases. Germline-derived CDR1 and CDR2 are SQVTM and ANQGSEA. This CDR3 has 16 amino acids. Trimming pared 1 base from V and 9 bases from J, leaving 22 bases between. The CDR3 DNA is TGCAGCGTTGAAGCATATGGGGGCCGCGCCGGAGCTGAGCAGTTCTTC. It specifies CSVEAYGGRAGAEQFF.

The rearrangement uses TRBV19 and TRBJ2-7; no clear D. The germline CDR1 and CDR2 sequences are LNHDA and SQIVND (reference sequence). This CDR3 region has 15 residues. V lost 3 bases, J lost 1 base, and 13 bases lay in between. The CDR3 region is CASSIQAQLSYEQYF. The CDR3 DNA is TGTGCCAGTAGTATCCAGGCCCAACTGTCCTACGAGCAGTACTTC.

This clone turned up a few times. The V and J genes are TRBV11-3 and TRBJ2-2, with D possibly matching TRBD2 (6 bases). Deletions cut 5 bases from V and 7 bases from J, with 17 bases between. The length of the CDR3 is 15 residues. Germline V gene sequence: CDR1 SGHNT, CDR2 YENEEA. CDR3 in amino acids: CASSNRDSTFGELFF. CDR3 coding DNA: TGTGCCAGCAGCAACCGGGACTCGACCTTCGGGGAGCTGTTTTTT.

The chain is built from TRBV2 and TRBJ1-6; the D is unclear. Germline CDR1 and CDR2: SNHLY and FYNNEI. The CDR3 loop spans 14 amino acids. V lost 6 bases to trimming and J lost 4 bases, with 10 bases between them. The CDR3 sequence is CASRAQAYNSPLHF. The CDR3 DNA reads as TGTGCCAGCAGGGCCCAGGCTTATAATTCACCCCTCCACTTT.

CDR3 sequence reads: CASSVAARSGRAGNEQFF. For the CDR3, the DNA is TGTGCCAGCAGCGTAGCCGCGAGGAGCGGGAGGGCCGGGAATGAGCAGTTCTTC. This chain joins TRBV9 and TRBJ2-1; 10 nucleotides align to TRBD2. Trimming removed 0 bases from V and 7 bases from J; junction bases left unmatched: 13. CDR1 and CDR2 from the germline V gene are SGDLS and YYNGEE. This CDR3 comprises 18 residues.

This clone has only a few counts. Here the CDR3 reads CASSLFGGWGPSEKLFF. CDR3 DNA sequence: TGTGCCAGCAGTTTATTCGGGGGGTGGGGTCCTAGTGAAAAACTGTTTTTT. The rearrangement joins TRBV28 to TRBJ1-4, with D maybe TRBD1 (5 bases). Germline lookup yields CDR1 MDHEN and CDR2 SYDVKM. The CDR3 runs 17 residues. The germline V and J ends were trimmed by 1 base and 7 bases, with 19 bases remaining between them.

V usage is TRBV11-2 and J usage is TRBJ2-7; 7 nucleotides match TRBD2. The CDR3 spans 15 residues. V was clipped by 2 bases and J by 3 bases; unmatched bases: 7. Germline V CDR1 and CDR2: SGHAT, FQNNGV. This CDR3 reads CASSLNPSGNYEQYF. CDR3 DNA: TGTGCCAGCAGCTTAAATCCGAGCGGGAACTACGAGCAGTACTTC. The entire variable domain, with the rest obtained from reference TRBV11-2 and TRBJ2-7, is as follows: EAGVAQSPRYKIIEKRQSVAFWCNPISGHATLYWYQQILGQGPKLLIQFQNNGVVDDSQLPKDRFSAERLKGVDSTLKIQPAKLEDSAVYLCASSLNPSGNYEQYFGPGTRLTVT.

The chain recombines TRBV19 with TRBJ1-1; D call uncertain. CDR3 size: 13 residues. Per the germline V gene, CDR1 is LNHDA and CDR2 is SQIVND (reference sequence). V was pared by 4 bases and J by 4 bases, with 10 bases between. CDR3 loop: CASSTNGATEAFF. CDR3 DNA sequence: TGTGCCAGTAGTACCAACGGAGCCACTGAAGCTTTCTTT. The whole variable domain, remainder taken from reference TRBV19 and TRBJ1-1, is DGGITQSPKYLFRKEGQNVTLSCEQNLNHDAMYWYRQDPGQGLRLIYYSQIVNDFQKGDIAEGYSVSREKKESFPLTVTSAQKNPTAFYLCASSTNGATEAFFGQGTRLTVV.

This sequence joins TRBV3-1 (or the pseudogene TRBV3-2) and TRBJ1-1; possible D gene TRBD1, 5 bases. There are 15 residues in the CDR3. Trimming stripped 0 bases from V and 11 bases from J, with 19 bases between. Per germline, CDR1 LGHDT and CDR2 YNNKEL (reference sequence). The DNA for the CDR3 is TGTGCCAGCAGCCAAGATCTCGCCAGGGTCTCAGCGGCTTTCTTT. It translates to CASSQDLARVSAAFF.

The chain combines TRBV9 with TRBJ2-3, with TRBD1 as a possible D gene (7 bases). Between the trimmed V and J ends, which lost 0 bases and 2 bases, there was a span of 13 bases. The CDR3 covers 16 residues. Germline CDR1 reads SGDLS; CDR2 reads YYNGEE. CDR3 in DNA: TGTGCCAGCAGCGTAGAGGGCAGGGGGGACACAGATACGCAGTATTTT. Translating it yields CASSVEGRGDTDTQYF.

The rearrangement links TRBV3-1 (or the pseudogene TRBV3-2) to TRBJ1-2; D might be TRBD1 (5 bases). The CDR3 runs to 15 residues. Trimming shortened V by 4 bases and J by 1 base, and 13 bases separated the two germline ends. CDR1 is LGHDT and CDR2 is YNNKEL in the germline V gene (reference sequence). CDR3 sequence: CASSPTAQGNYGYTF. The CDR3 region has the DNA TGTGCCAGCAGCCCAACAGCTCAGGGTAACTATGGCTACACCTTC.

The rearrangement links TRBV7-8 to TRBJ2-7, with 12 bases identical to TRBD2. Germline values: CDR1 SGHVS, CDR2 FQNEAQ. The CDR3 runs 19 residues. Germline trimming cut 4 bases from V and 0 bases from J; bases unmatched to any gene: 13. In DNA, the CDR3 is TGTGCCAGCAGCTCCAATCCCTATACTAGCGGGGGGATCTCCTACGAGCAGTACTTC. Translation gives CASSSNPYTSGGISYEQYF.

The chain is built from TRBV7-3 and TRBJ1-1, with a possible D match to TRBD1 (5 bases). With 3 bases removed from V and 2 bases from J, the gap between germline ends came to 10 bases. Germline-derived CDR1 and CDR2 are SGHTA and FQGTGA. This CDR3 comprises 14 residues. The CDR3 DNA is TGTGCCAGCAGCTTGGAGGGGACCAACACTGAAGCTTTCTTT. This gives the protein CASSLEGTNTEAFF.

This chain uses TRBV5-1 with TRBJ2-6; 13 bases agree with TRBD2. V trimming: 4 bases; J trimming: 0 bases; junction bases outside the gene matches: 7. The CDR3 sequence is 19 residues long. In germline, CDR1 is SGHRS, CDR2 YFSETQ. CDR3 loop: CASSRRLAGGASGANVLTF. The CDR3 DNA is TGCGCCAGCAGCCGGAGACTAGCGGGAGGTGCCTCTGGGGCCAACGTCCTGACTTTC.

Only one count was recorded for this clone. J is TRBJ1-4 and V is TRBV3-1 (or the pseudogene TRBV3-2), with TRBD1 matching over 10 bases. Germline loops: CDR1 LGHDT, CDR2 YNNKEL (reference sequence). The CDR3 totals 15 residues. V lost 4 bases to trimming and J lost 8 bases; unmatched junction nucleotides: 7. CDR3 sequence reads: CASSLRQGAWEKLFF. Written as DNA, the CDR3 is TGTGCCAGCAGCCTTCGACAGGGGGCGTGGGAAAAACTGTTTTTT.

V gene TRBV30 combines with J gene TRBJ1-3, with a tentative D call TRBD1 (6 bases). V was shortened by 5 bases and J by 3 bases, with 14 bases between the two germline ends. In germline, CDR1 is GTSNPN, CDR2 SVGIG (reference sequence). CDR3 length equals 14 residues. CDR3 residues: CAWSTGLDGNTIYF. CDR3 nucleotide sequence: TGTGCCTGGTCCACAGGGTTGGATGGAAACACCATATATTTT.

The gene calls are TRBV25-1 and TRBJ1-2; no definite D call. The V end lost 2 bases, the J end lost 10 bases, and 14 bases lay between the germline ends. The CDR3 length is 13 residues. From germline, CDR1 is MGHDK and CDR2 SYGVNS. CDR3 sequence (DNA): TGTGCCAGCAGTGAAAGCGGGCAGACCTTCTACACCTTC. It is translated as CASSESGQTFYTF.

The J gene is TRBJ1-2, the V gene TRBV27, with 8 bases matching TRBD1. Germline CDR1 is MNHEY and CDR2 is SMNVEV (reference sequence). V lost 0 bases to trimming and J lost 4 bases; unmatched junction nucleotides: 10. The CDR3 runs to 17 residues. In nucleotides, the CDR3 is TGTGCCAGCAGTTTATCGTCAGGGGGCCCCTTCGGCTATGGCTACACCTTC. It codes for CASSLSSGGPFGYGYTF.

This clone was found a few times. The rearrangement links TRBV11-1 to TRBJ2-1; D possibly corresponds to TRBD2 (6 bases). This CDR3 is 16 amino acids long. CDR1 and CDR2 from the germline V gene are SGHAT and FQDESV (reference sequence). Trimming cost V 1 base and J 3 bases, with 13 bases left between them. DNA for the CDR3: TGTGCCAGCAGCTTAGGGGGGAGGTATATCTACAATGAGCAGTTCTTC. It specifies CASSLGGRYIYNEQFF.

The rearrangement uses TRBV6-6 and TRBJ2-7; TRBD2 matches 8 bases. Trimming removed 11 bases from V and 6 bases from J; junction bases left unmatched: 9. The CDR3 contains 12 residues. From germline, CDR1 is MNHNY and CDR2 SVGAGI (reference sequence). CDR3 bases: TGTGCCGGGGGGACTAGTAACGTCGAGCAGTACTTC. Its translation is CAGGTSNVEQYF.

The chain recombines TRBV10-2 with TRBJ1-2; maybe TRBD1 (6 bases). Trimming took off 6 bases at V and 4 bases at J, with 12 bases between the two ends. This CDR3 is 13 amino acids long. Germline CDR1 WSHSY, CDR2 SAAADI. CDR3 sequence: CASRGARLYGYTF. CDR3 nucleotides: TGCGCCAGCAGGGGGGCCCGGCTCTATGGCTACACCTTC.